Below, one T cell receptor beta chain is given with its context. Its specificity is unknown. PCR amplification relied on 60 Vbeta primers (plus 13 Jbeta primers). TCRdb's table, derived via immunoSEQ multiplex PCR, lists solely in-frame clones and lacks some. Among about 76,000 clones listed, 55% to 85% were seen once. With 0 bases clipped from V and 3 bases from J, the junction kept 3 bases outside the gene matches. This CDR3 comprises 16 residues. Germline V gives CDR1 SGHDT, CDR2 YYEEEE. This record belongs to a study of cytomegalovirus exposure and HLA in healthy donors. Study outcomes and limitations: Follow-up analysis found HLA locus-dependent TCR association rates, highest for DRB1 and lowest for HLA-C.

The chain has TRBV5-6 and TRBJ1-4; 9 bases align to TRBD1. The TCR comes from a woman in her thirties or forties in good health and CMV-seropositive. Source material: PBMCs. DNA for the CDR3: TGTGCCAGCAGCTTGGCCGGGACAGGGTCTAATGAAAAACTGTTTTTT. This encodes CASSLAGTGSNEKLFF.